The source of this TCR beta chain is a study of Graves' ophthalmopathy and Graves' hyperthyroidism. Absence of ophthalmopathy within 18 months of follow-up defined stable hyperthyroidism. The hyperthyroidism patients, aged 18 to 65, had been newly diagnosed, with under 2 months' duration. The PBMCs were taken from under 12 ml of fresh peripheral blood. The table lists this clonotype with many counts. The CDR3 is made up of 14 amino acids. Trimming left V 4 bases short and J 4 bases short, with 13 bases between. Germline lookup yields CDR1 LNHDA and CDR2 SQIVND (reference sequence). Researchers took RNA transcripts and amplified TCR beta CDR3 regions from them. Second-round multiplex PCR followed a first-round RT-PCR using HTBI primers. TCRdb used MiXCR to reprocess the multiplex PCR reads, holding one entry per CDR3 protein. The data contain about 620,000 distinct CDR3 sequences, 22% of them singletons.

Sequencing was carried out using peripheral blood. This chain links TRBV19 with TRBJ1-1, with D unclear. The clonotype originates from a woman under 30 with stable Graves' hyperthyroidism. Some clones in this sample may be carry-over from other donors' samples. DNA of the CDR3: TGTGCCAGTAGTACCCTAGAAGGGAGCACTGAAGCTTTCTTT. Residues: CASSTLEGSTEAFF.